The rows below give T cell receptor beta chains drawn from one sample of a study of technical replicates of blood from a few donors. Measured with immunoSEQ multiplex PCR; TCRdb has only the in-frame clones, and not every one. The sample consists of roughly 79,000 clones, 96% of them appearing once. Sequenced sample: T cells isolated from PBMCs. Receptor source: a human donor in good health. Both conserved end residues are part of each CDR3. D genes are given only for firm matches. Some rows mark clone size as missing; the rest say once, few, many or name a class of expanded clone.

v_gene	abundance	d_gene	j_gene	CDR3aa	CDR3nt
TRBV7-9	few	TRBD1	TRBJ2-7	CASSLGQGGQYF	TGTGCCAGCAGTCTTGGACAGGGTGGGCAGTACTTC
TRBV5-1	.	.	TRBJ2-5	CASSPERLGPGEETQYF	TGCGCCAGCAGCCCGGAGAGGCTCGGGCCCGGGGAAGAGACCCAGTACTTC
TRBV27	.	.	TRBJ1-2	CASSGGSYGYTF	TGTGCCAGCAGTGGGGGGAGCTATGGCTACACCTTC
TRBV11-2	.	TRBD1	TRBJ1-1	CASSLTGGQDTEAFF	TGTGCCAGCAGCTTGACAGGGGGGCAGGACACTGAAGCTTTCTTT
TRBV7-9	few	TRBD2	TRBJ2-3	CASSFIGLAGLTDTQYF	TGTGCCAGCAGCTTTATCGGACTAGCGGGACTCACAGATACGCAGTATTTT
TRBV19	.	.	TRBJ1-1	CASSEQGNTEAFF	TGTGCCAGTAGTGAACAGGGTAACACTGAAGCTTTCTTT
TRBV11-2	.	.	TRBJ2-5	CASSPKSLQETQYF	TGTGCCAGCAGCCCTAAGAGCCTCCAAGAGACCCAGTACTTC
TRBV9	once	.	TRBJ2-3	CASSVGQVPDTQYF	TGTGCCAGCAGCGTAGGGCAGGTCCCAGATACGCAGTATTTT
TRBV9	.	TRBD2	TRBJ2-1	CASSVGLAGGPTSAHNEQFF	TGTGCCAGCAGCGTAGGACTAGCGGGAGGGCCCACCTCAGCCCACAATGAGCAGTTCTTC
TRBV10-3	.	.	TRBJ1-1	CAIRGLMNTEAFF	TGTGCCATCAGAGGACTGATGAACACTGAAGCTTTCTTT
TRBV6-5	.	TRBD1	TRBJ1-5	CASSYSGTANQPQHF	TGTGCCAGCAGTTACTCCGGGACAGCAAATCAGCCCCAGCATTTT
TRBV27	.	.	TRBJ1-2	CASSLGRAGSYGYTF	TGTGCCAGCAGTCTAGGCAGGGCTGGAAGCTATGGCTACACCTTC
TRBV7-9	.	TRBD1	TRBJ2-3	CASSLTGTTSTDTQYF	TGTGCCAGCAGCTTGACAGGGACGACCTCCACAGATACGCAGTATTTT
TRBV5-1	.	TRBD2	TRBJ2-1	CASSLELAAYNEQFF	TGCGCCAGCAGCTTGGAACTAGCGGCCTACAATGAGCAGTTCTTC
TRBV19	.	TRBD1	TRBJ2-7	CASSTRDRASYEQYF	TGTGCCAGTAGTACCCGGGACAGGGCTTCCTACGAGCAGTACTTC
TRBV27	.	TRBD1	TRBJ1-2	CASSWGTGRSGYTF	TGTGCCAGCAGTTGGGGGACAGGGAGGTCTGGCTACACCTTC
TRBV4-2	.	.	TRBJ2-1	CASSQPGLFNEQFF	TGTGCCAGCAGCCAACCGGGACTTTTCAATGAGCAGTTCTTC
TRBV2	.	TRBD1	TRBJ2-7	CASRIPGQGANEQYF	TGTGCCAGCAGAATTCCGGGACAGGGGGCCAACGAGCAGTACTTC
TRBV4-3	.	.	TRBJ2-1	CASSQGRETSYYNEQFF	TGCGCCAGCAGCCAAGGTCGGGAGACTTCCTATTACAATGAGCAGTTCTTC
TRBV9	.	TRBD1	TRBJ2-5	CASSLQGDETQYF	TGTGCCAGCAGCCTCCAGGGGGATGAGACCCAGTACTTC
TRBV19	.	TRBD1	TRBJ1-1	CASSPGTVYTEAFF	TGTGCCAGTAGTCCAGGGACAGTTTACACTGAAGCTTTCTTT
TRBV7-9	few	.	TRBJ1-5	CASSWRDNQPQHF	TGTGCCAGCAGCTGGAGGGACAATCAGCCCCAGCATTTT
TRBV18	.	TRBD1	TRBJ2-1	CASSPPRDRDEQFF	TGTGCCAGCTCACCACCACGGGACAGGGATGAGCAGTTCTTC
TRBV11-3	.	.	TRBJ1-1	CASSYGAAVSTEAFF	TGTGCCAGCAGCTATGGAGCAGCCGTGAGCACTGAAGCTTTCTTT
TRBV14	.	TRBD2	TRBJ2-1	CASSPGGLAGNRGPNEQFF	TGTGCCAGCAGCCCAGGGGGACTAGCGGGAAATAGAGGCCCCAATGAGCAGTTCTTC
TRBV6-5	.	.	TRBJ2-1	CASSFFPNEQFF	TGTGCCAGCAGTTTCTTCCCGAATGAGCAGTTCTTC
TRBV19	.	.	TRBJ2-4	CASRRTGPGVKNIQYF	TGTGCCAGTAGGCGGACGGGACCAGGGGTCAAAAACATTCAGTACTTC
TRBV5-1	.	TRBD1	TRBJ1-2	CASSLGAGTGGNYGYTF	TGCGCCAGCAGCTTGGGGGCCGGGACAGGCGGCAACTATGGCTACACCTTC
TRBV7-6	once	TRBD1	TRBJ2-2	CASSPGTVSIVGELFF	TGTGCCAGCAGCCCGGGGACAGTTTCGATTGTCGGGGAGCTGTTTTTT
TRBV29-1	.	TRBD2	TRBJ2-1	CSVYGLAGGLPSSYNEQFF	TGCAGCGTGTACGGACTAGCGGGAGGCCTTCCTAGCTCCTACAATGAGCAGTTCTTC
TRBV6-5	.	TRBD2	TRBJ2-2	CASSYGLAGTGELFF	TGTGCCAGCAGTTACGGGCTAGCGGGCACCGGGGAGCTGTTTTTT
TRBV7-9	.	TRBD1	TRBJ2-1	CASSLQTGVDEQFF	TGTGCCAGCAGCTTACAGACAGGGGTTGACGAGCAGTTCTTC
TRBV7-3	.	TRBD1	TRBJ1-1	CASSSSGGTEAFF	TGTGCCAGCAGCTCTTCAGGGGGGACTGAAGCTTTCTTT
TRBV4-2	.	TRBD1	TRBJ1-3	CASSRQGANVGNTIYF	TGTGCCAGCAGCCGACAGGGGGCGAATGTTGGAAACACCATATATTTT
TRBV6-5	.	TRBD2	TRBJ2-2	CASRTSGSTGELFF	TGTGCCAGCAGGACTAGCGGTTCCACCGGGGAGCTGTTTTTT
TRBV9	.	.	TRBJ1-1	CASSARSLTEAFF	TGTGCCAGCAGCGCCCGGTCTTTGACTGAAGCTTTCTTT
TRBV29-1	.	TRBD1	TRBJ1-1	CSVQRGLNTEAFF	TGCAGCGTTCAGAGGGGGCTCAACACTGAAGCTTTCTTT
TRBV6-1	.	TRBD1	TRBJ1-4	CASSEDREVGKLFF	TGTGCCAGCAGTGAGGACAGGGAGGTCGGAAAACTGTTTTTT
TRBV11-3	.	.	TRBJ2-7	CASSLGTAAYEQYF	TGTGCCAGCAGCTTAGGGACAGCCGCCTACGAGCAGTACTTC
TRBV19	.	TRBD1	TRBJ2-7	CASSSGTGGYEQYF	TGTGCCAGTAGTTCAGGGACAGGGGGCTACGAGCAGTACTTC
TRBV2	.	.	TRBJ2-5	CASREGSETQYF	TGTGCCAGCAGGGAAGGTAGCGAGACCCAGTACTTC
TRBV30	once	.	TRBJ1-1	CACKRPVDEAFF	TGTGCCTGCAAGCGACCCGTTGATGAAGCTTTCTTT
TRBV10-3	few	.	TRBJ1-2	CAISEYARGPTNYGYTF	TGTGCCATCAGTGAGTATGCCAGGGGACCGACTAACTATGGCTACACCTTC
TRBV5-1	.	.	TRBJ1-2	CASSFEVKSYGYTF	TGCGCCAGCAGCTTCGAGGTGAAGAGCTATGGCTACACCTTC
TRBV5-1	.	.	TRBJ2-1	CASSLASDYNEQFF	TGCGCCAGCAGCTTAGCTAGCGATTACAATGAGCAGTTCTTC
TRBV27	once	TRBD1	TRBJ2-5	CASSPSGTGLGTQYF	TGTGCCAGCAGTCCCTCCGGGACAGGGCTGGGGACCCAGTACTTC
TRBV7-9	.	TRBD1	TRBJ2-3	CASSSSRGRTDTQYF	TGTGCCAGCAGCTCTTCCAGGGGGCGGACAGATACGCAGTATTTT
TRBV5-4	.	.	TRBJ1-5	CASSSNTGQPQHF	TGTGCCAGCAGCTCAAACACGGGACAGCCCCAGCATTTT
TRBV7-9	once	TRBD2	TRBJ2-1	CASSALLSGANNEQFF	TGTGCCAGCAGCGCCTTACTTAGCGGGGCGAACAATGAGCAGTTCTTC
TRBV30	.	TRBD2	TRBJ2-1	CAWSGVRAGDYNEQFF	TGTGCCTGGAGTGGGGTACGAGCGGGAGATTACAATGAGCAGTTCTTC